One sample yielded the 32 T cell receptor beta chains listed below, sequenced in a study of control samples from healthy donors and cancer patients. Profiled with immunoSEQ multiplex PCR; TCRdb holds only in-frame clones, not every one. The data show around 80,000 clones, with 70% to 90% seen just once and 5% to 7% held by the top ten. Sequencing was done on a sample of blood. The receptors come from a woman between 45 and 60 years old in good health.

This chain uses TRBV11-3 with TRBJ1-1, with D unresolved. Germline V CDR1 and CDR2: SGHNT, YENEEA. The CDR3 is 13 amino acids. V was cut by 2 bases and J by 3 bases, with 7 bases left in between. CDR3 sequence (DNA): TGTGCCAGCAGCTTATATGGGGACACTGAAGCTTTCTTT. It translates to CASSLYGDTEAFF.

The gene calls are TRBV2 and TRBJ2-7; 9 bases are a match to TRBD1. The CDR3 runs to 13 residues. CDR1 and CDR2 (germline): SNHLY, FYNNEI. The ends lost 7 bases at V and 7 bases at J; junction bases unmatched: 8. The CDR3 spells CASKGQGPLEQYF. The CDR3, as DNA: TGTGCCAGCAAGGGACAGGGACCCTTGGAGCAGTACTTC.

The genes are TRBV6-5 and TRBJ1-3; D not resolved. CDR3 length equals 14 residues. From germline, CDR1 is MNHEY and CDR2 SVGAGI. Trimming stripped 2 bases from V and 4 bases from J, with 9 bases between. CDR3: CASSYGERGNTIYF. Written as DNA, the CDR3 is TGTGCCAGCAGTTACGGGGAAAGGGGAAACACCATATATTTT.

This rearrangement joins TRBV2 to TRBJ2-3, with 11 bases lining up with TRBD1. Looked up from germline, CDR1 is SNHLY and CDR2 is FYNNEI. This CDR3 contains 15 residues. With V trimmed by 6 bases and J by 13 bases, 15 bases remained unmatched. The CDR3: CASRLLPPGQGDKYF. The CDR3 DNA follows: TGTGCCAGCAGGCTACTGCCCCCGGGACAGGGGGATAAGTATTTT.

Here the CDR3 reads CASSLGGQGIYEQYF. CDR3 sequence (DNA): TGTGCCAGCTCACTAGGGGGACAGGGGATCTACGAGCAGTACTTC. The chain is built from TRBV18 and TRBJ2-7; the match to TRBD1 covers 10 bases. The CDR3 has 15 residues. The junction had 6 bases not matched to a gene; V was cut back by 4 bases and J by 3 bases. Looked up from germline, CDR1 is KGHSH and CDR2 is LQKENI.

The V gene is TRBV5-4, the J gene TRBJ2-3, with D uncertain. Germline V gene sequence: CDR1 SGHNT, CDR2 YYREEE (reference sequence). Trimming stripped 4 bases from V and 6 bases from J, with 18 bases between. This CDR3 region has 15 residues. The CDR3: CASSPPGSQADTQYF. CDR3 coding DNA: TGTGCCAGCAGCCCACCGGGTTCCCAGGCCGATACGCAGTATTTT.

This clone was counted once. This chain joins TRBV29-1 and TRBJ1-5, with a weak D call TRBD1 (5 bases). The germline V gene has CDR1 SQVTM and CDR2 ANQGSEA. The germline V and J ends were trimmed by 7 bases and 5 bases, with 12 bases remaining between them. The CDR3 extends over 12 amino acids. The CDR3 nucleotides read TGCAGCGCCGGAGGGGCGGATCAGCCCCAGCATTTT. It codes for CSAGGADQPQHF.

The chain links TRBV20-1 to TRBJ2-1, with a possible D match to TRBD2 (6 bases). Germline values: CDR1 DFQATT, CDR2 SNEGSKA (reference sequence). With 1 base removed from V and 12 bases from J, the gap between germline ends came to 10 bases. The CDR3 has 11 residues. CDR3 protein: CSARAQGGQFF. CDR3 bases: TGCAGTGCTAGAGCCCAGGGAGGGCAGTTCTTC.

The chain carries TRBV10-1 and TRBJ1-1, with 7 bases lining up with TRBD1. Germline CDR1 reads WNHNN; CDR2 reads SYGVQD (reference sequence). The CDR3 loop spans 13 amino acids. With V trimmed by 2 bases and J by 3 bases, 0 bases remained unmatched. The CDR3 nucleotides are TGCGCCAGCAGTGAGACAGGGGACACTGAAGCTTTCTTT. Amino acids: CASSETGDTEAFF.

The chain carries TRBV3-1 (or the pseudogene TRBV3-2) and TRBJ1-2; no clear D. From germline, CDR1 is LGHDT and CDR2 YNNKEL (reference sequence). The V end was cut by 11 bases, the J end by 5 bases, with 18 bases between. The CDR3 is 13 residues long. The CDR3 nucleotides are TGTGCCGGAGGTAGCCCATCTCTTTATGGCTACACCTTC. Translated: CAGGSPSLYGYTF.

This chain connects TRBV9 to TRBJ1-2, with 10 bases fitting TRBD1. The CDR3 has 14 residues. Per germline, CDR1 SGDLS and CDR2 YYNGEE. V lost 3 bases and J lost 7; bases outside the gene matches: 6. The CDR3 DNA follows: TGTGCCAGCAGCGACCGGGACAGGGGCTTTGGCTACACCTTC. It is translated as CASSDRDRGFGYTF.

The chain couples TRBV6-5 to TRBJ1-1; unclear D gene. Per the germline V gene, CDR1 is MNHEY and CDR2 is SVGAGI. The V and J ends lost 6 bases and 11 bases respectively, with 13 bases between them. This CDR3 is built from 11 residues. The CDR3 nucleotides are TGTGCCAGCAGACCCCCCTTCGGGGCTTTCTTT. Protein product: CASRPPFGAFF.

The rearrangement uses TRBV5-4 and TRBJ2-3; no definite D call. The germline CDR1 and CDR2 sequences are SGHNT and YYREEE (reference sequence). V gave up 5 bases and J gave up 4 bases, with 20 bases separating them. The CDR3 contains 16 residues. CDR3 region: CASSFNRSPASDTQYF. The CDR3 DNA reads TGTGCCAGCAGTTTTAACCGGTCCCCGGCCTCAGATACGCAGTATTTT.

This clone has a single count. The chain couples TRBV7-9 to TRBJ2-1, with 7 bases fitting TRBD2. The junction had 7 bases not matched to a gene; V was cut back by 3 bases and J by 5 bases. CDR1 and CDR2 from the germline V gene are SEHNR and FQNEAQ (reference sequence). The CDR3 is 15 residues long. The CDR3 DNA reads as TGTGCCAGCAGCTTTGGATCGGGGGGTGACAATGAGCAGTTCTTC. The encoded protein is CASSFGSGGDNEQFF.

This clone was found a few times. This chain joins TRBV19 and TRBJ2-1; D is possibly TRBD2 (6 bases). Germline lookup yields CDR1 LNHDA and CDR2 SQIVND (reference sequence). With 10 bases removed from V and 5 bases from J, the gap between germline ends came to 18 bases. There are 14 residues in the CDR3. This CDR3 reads CATAATGSDNEQFF. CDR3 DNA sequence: TGTGCCACCGCTGCCACCGGGAGTGACAATGAGCAGTTCTTC.

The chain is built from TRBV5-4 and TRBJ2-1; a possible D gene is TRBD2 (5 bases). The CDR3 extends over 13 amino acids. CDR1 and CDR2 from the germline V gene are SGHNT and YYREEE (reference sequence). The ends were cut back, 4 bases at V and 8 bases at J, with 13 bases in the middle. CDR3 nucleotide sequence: TGTGCCAGCAGCCCGGACTTGTTGGATGAGCAGTTCTTC. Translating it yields CASSPDLLDEQFF.

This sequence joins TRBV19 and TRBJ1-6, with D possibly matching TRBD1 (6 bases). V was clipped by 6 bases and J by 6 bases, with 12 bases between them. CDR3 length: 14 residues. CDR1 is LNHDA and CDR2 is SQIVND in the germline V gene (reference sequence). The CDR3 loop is CASRTDRINSPLHF. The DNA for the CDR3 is TGTGCCAGTAGAACGGACAGAATTAATTCACCCCTCCACTTT.

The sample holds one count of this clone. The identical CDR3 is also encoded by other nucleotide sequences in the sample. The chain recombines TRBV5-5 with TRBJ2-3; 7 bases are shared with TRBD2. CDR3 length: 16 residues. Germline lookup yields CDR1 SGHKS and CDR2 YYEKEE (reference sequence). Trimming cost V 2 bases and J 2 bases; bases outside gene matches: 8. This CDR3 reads CASSLELAEFTDTQYF. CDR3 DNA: TGTGCCAGCAGCTTAGAGCTAGCGGAGTTCACAGATACGCAGTATTTT.

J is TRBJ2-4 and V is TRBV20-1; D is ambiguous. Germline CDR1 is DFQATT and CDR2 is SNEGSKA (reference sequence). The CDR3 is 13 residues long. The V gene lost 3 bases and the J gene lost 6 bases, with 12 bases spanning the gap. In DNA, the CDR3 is TGCAGTGCTAGTCAATTACAGTTAAACATTCAGTACTTC. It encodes CSASQLQLNIQYF.

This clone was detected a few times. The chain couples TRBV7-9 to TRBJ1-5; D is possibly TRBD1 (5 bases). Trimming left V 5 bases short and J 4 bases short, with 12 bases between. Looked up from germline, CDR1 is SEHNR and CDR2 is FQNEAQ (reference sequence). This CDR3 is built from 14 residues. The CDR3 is CASSRDGTNQPQHF. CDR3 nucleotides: TGTGCCAGCAGCCGGGACGGAACTAATCAGCCCCAGCATTTT.

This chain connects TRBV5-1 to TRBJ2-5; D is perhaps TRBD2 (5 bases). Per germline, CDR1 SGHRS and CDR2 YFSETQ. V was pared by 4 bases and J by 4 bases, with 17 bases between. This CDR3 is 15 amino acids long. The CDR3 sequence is CASSGGDVEVETQYF. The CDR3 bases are TGCGCCAGCAGCGGAGGTGACGTGGAAGTAGAGACCCAGTACTTC.

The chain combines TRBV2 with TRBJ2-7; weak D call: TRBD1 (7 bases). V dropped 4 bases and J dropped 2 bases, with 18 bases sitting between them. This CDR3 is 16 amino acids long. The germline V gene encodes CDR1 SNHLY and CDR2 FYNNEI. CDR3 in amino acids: CASSGGGVQGTYEQYF. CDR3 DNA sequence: TGTGCCAGCAGTGGCGGCGGGGTACAGGGGACCTACGAGCAGTACTTC.

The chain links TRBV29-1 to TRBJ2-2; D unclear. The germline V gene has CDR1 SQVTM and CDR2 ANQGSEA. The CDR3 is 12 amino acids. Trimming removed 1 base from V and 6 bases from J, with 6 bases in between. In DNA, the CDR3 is TGCAGCGTTGAAGTATATCCCGGGGAGCTGTTTTTT. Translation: CSVEVYPGELFF.

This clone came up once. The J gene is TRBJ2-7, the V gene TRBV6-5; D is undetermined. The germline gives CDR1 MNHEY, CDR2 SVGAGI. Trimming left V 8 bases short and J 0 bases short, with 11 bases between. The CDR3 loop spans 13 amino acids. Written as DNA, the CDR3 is TGTGCCAGCCTGGAAGGGATCTCCTACGAGCAGTACTTC. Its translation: CASLEGISYEQYF.

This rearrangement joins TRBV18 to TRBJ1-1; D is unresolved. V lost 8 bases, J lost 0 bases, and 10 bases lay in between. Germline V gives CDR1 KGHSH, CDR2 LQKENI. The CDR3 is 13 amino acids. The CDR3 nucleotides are TGTGCCAGCGCCTACGTCTTGAACACTGAAGCTTTCTTT. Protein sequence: CASAYVLNTEAFF.

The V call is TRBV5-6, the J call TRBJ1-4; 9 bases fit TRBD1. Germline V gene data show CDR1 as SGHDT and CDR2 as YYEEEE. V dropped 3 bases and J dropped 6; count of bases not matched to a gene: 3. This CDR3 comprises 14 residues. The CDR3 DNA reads TGTGCCAGCAGCTCCGGGACAGGGTATGAAAAACTGTTTTTT. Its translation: CASSSGTGYEKLFF.

CDR3 loop: CASSATTGTLKNIQYF. The CDR3 bases are TGTGCCAGCTCAGCAACGACCGGGACCCTAAAAAACATTCAGTACTTC. This chain joins TRBV18 and TRBJ2-4; D is tentatively TRBD1 or TRBD2 (5 bases each). CDR1 is KGHSH and CDR2 is LQKENI in the germline V gene. V dropped 5 bases and J dropped 4 bases, with 18 bases sitting between them. This CDR3 contains 16 residues.

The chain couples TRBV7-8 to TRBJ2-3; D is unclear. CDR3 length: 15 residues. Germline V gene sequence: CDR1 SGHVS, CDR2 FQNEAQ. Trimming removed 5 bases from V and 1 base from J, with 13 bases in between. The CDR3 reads CASSRVFLGTDTQYF. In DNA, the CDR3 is TGTGCCAGCAGCCGAGTCTTTCTTGGCACAGATACGCAGTATTTT.

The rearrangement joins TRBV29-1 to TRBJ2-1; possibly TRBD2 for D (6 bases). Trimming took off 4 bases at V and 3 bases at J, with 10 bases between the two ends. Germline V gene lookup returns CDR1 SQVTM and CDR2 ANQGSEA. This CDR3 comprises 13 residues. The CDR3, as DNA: TGCAGCGTTGGTCTAGCGAACTACAATGAGCAGTTCTTC. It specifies CSVGLANYNEQFF.

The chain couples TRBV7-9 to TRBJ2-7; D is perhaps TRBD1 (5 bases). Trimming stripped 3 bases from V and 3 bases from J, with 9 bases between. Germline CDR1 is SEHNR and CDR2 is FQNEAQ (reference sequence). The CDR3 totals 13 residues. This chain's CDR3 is CASSLTALYEQYF. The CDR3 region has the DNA TGTGCCAGCAGCTTGACAGCTCTCTACGAGCAGTACTTC.

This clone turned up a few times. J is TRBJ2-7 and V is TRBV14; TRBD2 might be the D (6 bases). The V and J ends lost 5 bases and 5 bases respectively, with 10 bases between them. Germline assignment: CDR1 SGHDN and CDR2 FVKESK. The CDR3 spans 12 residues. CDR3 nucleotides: TGTGCCAGCAGCTTTACTAGCAACGAGCAGTACTTC. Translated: CASSFTSNEQYF.

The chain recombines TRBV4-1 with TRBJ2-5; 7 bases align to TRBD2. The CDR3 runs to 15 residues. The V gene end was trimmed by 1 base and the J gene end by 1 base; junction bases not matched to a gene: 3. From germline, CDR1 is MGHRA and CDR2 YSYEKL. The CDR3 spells CASSQGTRPQETQYF. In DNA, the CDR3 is TGCGCCAGCAGCCAAGGGACTAGACCCCAAGAGACCCAGTACTTC.